This T cell receptor (beta chain) was captured in a study of CD8 T cells in ankylosing spondylitis. V shed 4 bases, J shed 3 bases, and the junction held 7 bases outside the gene matches. There are 15 residues in the CDR3. Germline V gene data show CDR1 as SGHRS and CDR2 as YFSETQ. TCRdb called the 5' RACE reads again in MiXCR, with one record for every CDR3 protein. The sample comprises some 350,000 distinct CDR3 sequences, approximately 14% of which are singletons, and approximately 0.99% rests with the top ten. The sample comprised blood, either unsorted or a sorted T cell fraction (not recorded which). The source is a male donor with ankylosing spondylitis or in good health (not recorded which). The V gene is TRBV5-1, the J gene TRBJ2-7; TRBD1 agrees at 10 bases. The CDR3 here is CASSPGQGVLYEQYF. The CDR3, as DNA: TGCGCCAGCAGCCCAGGACAGGGGGTCCTCTACGAGCAGTACTTC.